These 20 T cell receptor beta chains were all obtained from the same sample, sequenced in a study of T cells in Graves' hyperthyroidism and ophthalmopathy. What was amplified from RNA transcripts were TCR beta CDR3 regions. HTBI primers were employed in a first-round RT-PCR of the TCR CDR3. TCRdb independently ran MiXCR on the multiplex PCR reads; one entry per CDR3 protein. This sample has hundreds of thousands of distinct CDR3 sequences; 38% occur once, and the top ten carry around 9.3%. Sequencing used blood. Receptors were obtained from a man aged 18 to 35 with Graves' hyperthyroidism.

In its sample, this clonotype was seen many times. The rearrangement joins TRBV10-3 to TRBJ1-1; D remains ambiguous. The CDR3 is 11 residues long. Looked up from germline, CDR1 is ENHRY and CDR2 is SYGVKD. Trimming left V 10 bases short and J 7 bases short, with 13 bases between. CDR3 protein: CATQKEGEAFF. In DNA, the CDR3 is TGTGCCACCCAGAAGGAAGGTGAAGCTTTCTTT.

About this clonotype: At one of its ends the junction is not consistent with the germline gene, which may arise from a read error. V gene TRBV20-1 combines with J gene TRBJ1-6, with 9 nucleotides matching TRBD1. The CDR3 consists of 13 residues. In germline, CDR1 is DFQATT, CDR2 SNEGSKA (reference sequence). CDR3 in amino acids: CSATGGDNSPLHF. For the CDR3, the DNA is TGCAGCGCTACAGGGGGCGATAATTCACCCCTCCACTTT.

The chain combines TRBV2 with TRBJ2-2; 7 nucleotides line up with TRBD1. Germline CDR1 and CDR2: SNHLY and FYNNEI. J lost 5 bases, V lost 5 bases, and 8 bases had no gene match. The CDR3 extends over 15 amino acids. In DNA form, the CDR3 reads TGTGCCAGCAGTCAAGGACAGGCCTGGACCGGGGAGCTGTTTTTT. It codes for CASSQGQAWTGELFF.

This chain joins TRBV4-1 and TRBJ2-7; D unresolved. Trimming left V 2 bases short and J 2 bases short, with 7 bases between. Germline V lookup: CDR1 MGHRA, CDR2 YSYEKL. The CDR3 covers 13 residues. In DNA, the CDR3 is TGCGCCAGCAGCCAATGGACGGCCTACGAGCAGTACTTC. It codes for CASSQWTAYEQYF.

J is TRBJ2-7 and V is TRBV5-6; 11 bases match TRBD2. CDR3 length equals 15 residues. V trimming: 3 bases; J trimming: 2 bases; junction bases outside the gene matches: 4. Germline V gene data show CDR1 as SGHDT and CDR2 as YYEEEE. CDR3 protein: CASSSTSGAPYEQYF. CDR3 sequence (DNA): TGTGCCAGCAGCTCGACTAGCGGGGCCCCCTACGAGCAGTACTTC.

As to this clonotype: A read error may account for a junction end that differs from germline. The CDR3 DNA sequence: TGTGCCAGCAGCTTAGCGGGACCTGCCGAGCAGTACTTC. This encodes CASSLAGPAEQYF. The chain employs TRBV12-3 or TRBV12-4 and TRBJ2-7, with 8 bases identical to TRBD2. The CDR3 consists of 13 residues.

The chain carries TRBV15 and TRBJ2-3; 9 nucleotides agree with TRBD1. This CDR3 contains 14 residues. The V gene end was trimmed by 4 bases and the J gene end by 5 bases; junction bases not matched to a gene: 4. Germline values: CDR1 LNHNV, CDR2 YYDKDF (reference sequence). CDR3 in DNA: TGTGCCACCAGCAAGGGACAGGGAGGAGATACGCAGTATTTT. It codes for CATSKGQGGDTQYF.

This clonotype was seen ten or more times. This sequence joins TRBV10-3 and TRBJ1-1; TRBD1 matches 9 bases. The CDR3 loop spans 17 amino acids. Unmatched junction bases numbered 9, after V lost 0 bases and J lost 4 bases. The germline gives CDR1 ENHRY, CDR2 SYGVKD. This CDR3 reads CAISESRTGAPGTEAFF. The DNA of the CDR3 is TGTGCCATCAGTGAGTCCAGGACAGGGGCGCCGGGCACTGAAGCTTTCTTT.

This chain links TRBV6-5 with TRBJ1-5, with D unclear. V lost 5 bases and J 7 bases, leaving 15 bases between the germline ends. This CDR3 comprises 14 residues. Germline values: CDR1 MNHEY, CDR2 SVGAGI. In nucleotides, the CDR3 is TGTGCCAGCAGTGAAATGAGGGAAGGCCAGCCCCAGCATTTT. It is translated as CASSEMREGQPQHF.

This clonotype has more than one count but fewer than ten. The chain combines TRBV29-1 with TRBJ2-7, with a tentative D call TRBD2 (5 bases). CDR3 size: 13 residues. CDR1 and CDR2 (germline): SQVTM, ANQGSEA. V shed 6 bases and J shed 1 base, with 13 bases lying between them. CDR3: CSVLDGGSYEQYF. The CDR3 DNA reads TGCAGCGTCCTGGACGGAGGATCCTACGAGCAGTACTTC.

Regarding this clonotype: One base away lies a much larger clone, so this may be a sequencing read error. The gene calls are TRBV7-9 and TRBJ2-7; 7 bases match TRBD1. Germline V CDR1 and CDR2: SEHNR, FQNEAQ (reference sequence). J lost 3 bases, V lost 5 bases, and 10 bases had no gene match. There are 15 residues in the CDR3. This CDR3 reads CASSLGQAWGYEQYF. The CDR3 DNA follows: TGTGCCAGCAGCCTAGGACAGGCATGGGGCTACGAGCAGTACTTC. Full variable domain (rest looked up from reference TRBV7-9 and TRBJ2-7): DTGVSQNPRHKITKRGQNVTFRCDPISEHNRLYWYRQTLGQGPEFLTYFQNEAQLEKSRLLSDRFSAERPKGSFSTLEIQRTEQGDSAMYLCASSLGQAWGYEQYFGPGTRLTVT.

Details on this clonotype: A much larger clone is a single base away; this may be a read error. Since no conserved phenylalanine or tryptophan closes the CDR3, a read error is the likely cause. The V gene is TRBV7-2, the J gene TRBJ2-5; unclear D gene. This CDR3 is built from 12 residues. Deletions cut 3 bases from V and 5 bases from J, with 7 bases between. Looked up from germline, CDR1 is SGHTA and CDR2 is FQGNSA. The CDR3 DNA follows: TGTGCCAGCAGCTTCTCGTGGGAGACCCAGTACCTC. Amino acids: CASSFSWETQYL.

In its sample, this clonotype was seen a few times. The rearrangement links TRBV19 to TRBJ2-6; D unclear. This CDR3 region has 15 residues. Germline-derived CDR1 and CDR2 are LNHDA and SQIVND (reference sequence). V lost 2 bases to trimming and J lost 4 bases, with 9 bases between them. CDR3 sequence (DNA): TGTGCCAGTAGTATAATTTCCTTCGGGGCCAACGTCCTGACTTTC. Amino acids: CASSIISFGANVLTF. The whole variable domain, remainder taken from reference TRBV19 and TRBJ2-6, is DGGITQSPKYLFRKEGQNVTLSCEQNLNHDAMYWYRQDPGQGLRLIYYSQIVNDFQKGDIAEGYSVSREKKESFPLTVTSAQKNPTAFYLCASSIISFGANVLTFGAGSRLTVL.

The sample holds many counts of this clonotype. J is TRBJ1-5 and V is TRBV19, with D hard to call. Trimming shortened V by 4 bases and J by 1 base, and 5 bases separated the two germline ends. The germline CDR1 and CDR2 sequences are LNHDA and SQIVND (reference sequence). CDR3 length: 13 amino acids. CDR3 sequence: CASSKQSNQPQHF. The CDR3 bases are TGTGCCAGTAGTAAACAGAGCAATCAGCCCCAGCATTTT.

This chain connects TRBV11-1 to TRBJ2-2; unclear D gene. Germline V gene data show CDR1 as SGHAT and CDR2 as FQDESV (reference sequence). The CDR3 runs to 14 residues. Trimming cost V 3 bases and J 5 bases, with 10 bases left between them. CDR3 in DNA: TGTGCCAGCAGCTTCAAGGCAGGAACCGGGGAGCTGTTTTTT. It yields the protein CASSFKAGTGELFF. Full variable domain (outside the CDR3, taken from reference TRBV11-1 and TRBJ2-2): EAEVAQSPRYKITEKSQAVAFWCDPISGHATLYWYRQILGQGPELLVQFQDESVVDDSQLPKDRFSAERLKGVDSTLKIQPAELGDSAMYLCASSFKAGTGELFFGEGSRLTVL.

The DNA of the CDR3 is TGCGCCAGCAGCCAAGTCGTGGTTAGCTACGAGCAGTACTTC. Protein sequence: CASSQVVVSYEQYF. This chain uses TRBV4-1 with TRBJ2-7; D is uncertain. V lost 1 base to trimming and J lost 3 bases, with 10 bases between them. Germline values: CDR1 MGHRA, CDR2 YSYEKL. The CDR3 is made up of 14 amino acids.

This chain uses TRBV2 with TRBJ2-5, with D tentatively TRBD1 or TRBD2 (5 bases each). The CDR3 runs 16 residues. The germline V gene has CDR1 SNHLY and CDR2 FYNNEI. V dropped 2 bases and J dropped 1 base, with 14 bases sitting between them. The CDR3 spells CASSEKGVGTQETQYF. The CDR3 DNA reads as TGTGCCAGCAGTGAAAAAGGGGTGGGGACCCAAGAGACCCAGTACTTC.

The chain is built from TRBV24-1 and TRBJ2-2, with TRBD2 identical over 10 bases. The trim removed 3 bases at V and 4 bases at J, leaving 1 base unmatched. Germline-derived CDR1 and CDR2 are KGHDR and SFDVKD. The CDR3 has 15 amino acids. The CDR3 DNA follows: TGTGCCACCAGTGATCTAGCGGGAGTCACCGGGGAGCTGTTTTTT. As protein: CATSDLAGVTGELFF.

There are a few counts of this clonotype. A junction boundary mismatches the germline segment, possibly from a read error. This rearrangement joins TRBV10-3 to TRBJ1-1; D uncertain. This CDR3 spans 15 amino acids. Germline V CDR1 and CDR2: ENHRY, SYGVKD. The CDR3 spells CASSYVVDMNTEAFF. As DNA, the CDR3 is TGTGCCAGCAGTTACGTGGTAGACATGAACACTGAAGCTTTCTTT.

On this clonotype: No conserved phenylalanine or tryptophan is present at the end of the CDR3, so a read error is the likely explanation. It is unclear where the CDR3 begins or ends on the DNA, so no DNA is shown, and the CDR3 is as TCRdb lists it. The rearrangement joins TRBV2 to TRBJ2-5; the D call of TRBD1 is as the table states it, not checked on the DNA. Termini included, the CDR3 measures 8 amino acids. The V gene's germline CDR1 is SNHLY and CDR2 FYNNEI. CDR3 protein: CASSEARV.